Following are 30 T cell receptor beta chains from one sample sequenced in a study of tumor-infiltrating lymphocytes in primary liver carcinoma. Germline DNA was extracted too, while blood RNA derived from unsorted whole blood. Priming with a constant-region primer yielded TCR beta cDNA from around 0.45 ug total RNA. Employing slightly modified ARM-PCR, three nested multiplex PCR rounds were run, and these gave rise to the TCR beta libraries. Running ten to eleven cycles apiece, the first two PCR rounds relied on TRBV1-TRBV30 forward primers together with a C-beta reverse primer. TCRdb re-analysed the multiplex PCR reads in MiXCR, keeping a single row per CDR3 protein. The repertoire consists of approximately 310,000 distinct CDR3 sequences, with about 60% occurring once and the leading ten covering about 9.4%. The sample consisted of peripheral blood. The source of these receptors is a man aged 35 to 55 with primary liver carcinoma and hepatitis B virus infection.

This clonotype was counted once. At one of its ends the junction is not consistent with the germline gene, which may arise from a read error. DNA for the CDR3: TGTGCGAGCAGCCCACAAAGCGCAAGTGCCCAGTACTTC. Translating gives CASSPQSASAQYF. The V call is TRBV7-9, the J call TRBJ2-5; no definite D call. The CDR3 is 13 residues long. Germline values: CDR1 SEHNR, CDR2 FQNEAQ (reference sequence). The full variable domain, its missing parts supplied by reference TRBV7-9 and TRBJ2-5, is DTGVSQNPRHKITKRGQNVTFRCDPISEHNRLYWYRQTLGQGPEFLTYFQNEAQLEKSRLLSDRFSAERPKGSFSTLEIQRTEQGDSAMYLCASSPQSASAQYFGPGTRLLVL.

Notes on this clonotype: The junction and the germline gene differ at one end; a read error may be behind it. The chain links TRBV11-2 to TRBJ2-1, with unresolved D. CDR3 size: 15 residues. Germline CDR1 reads SGHAT; CDR2 reads FQNNGV. CDR3 coding DNA: TGTGCCGGCAGCTTACTTACCGGGCCTTACAATGAGCAGTTCTTC. This gives the protein CAGSLLTGPYNEQFF.

This clonotype was counted at least ten times. This chain connects TRBV29-1 to TRBJ2-7; D not resolved. The V gene lost 7 bases and the J gene lost 6 bases, with 13 bases spanning the gap. The CDR3 totals 11 residues. Germline V gene sequence: CDR1 SQVTM, CDR2 ANQGSEA. In DNA, the CDR3 is TGCAGCGCTAAGAACGCCCGCGAGCAGTACTTC. It encodes CSAKNAREQYF.

This clonotype came up once. J is TRBJ1-5 and V is TRBV10-3; tentative D call: TRBD1 (5 bases). CDR1 ENHRY and CDR2 SYGVKD come from the germline V gene. The V end was cut by 10 bases, the J end by 9 bases, with 19 bases between. The CDR3 consists of 13 residues. CDR3 DNA: TGTGCCACGACCGTGACAGAGCAGGCGCCCCAGCATTTT. It encodes CATTVTEQAPQHF.

This clonotype was recorded a few times. The chain joins TRBV28 to TRBJ1-5; TRBD1 is a possible D gene (5 bases). Germline CDR1 MDHEN, CDR2 SYDVKM. Trimming pared 8 bases from V and 1 base from J, leaving 18 bases between. This CDR3 is 16 amino acids long. The CDR3: CASQELSRGSNQPQHF. CDR3 DNA: TGTGCCAGCCAAGAGCTCTCCCGGGGGAGCAATCAGCCCCAGCATTTT.

The V call is TRBV29-1, the J call TRBJ1-2; 9 bases align to TRBD1. Germline CDR1 and CDR2: SQVTM and ANQGSEA. This CDR3 is 12 amino acids long. The chain's CDR3 is CSTQDRGYGYTF. The CDR3 DNA sequence: TGCAGTACTCAGGACAGGGGATATGGCTACACCTTC. Together with reference TRBV29-1 and TRBJ1-2, the CDR3 gives the full variable domain: SAVISQKPSRDICQRGTSLTIQCQVDSQVTMMFWYRQQPGQSLTLIATANQGSEATYESGFVIDKFPISRPNLTFSTLTVSNMSPEDSSIYLCSTQDRGYGYTFGSGTRLTVV.

This clonotype was picked up many times. The rearrangement joins TRBV11-2 to TRBJ2-1; TRBD2 agrees at 12 bases. J gave up 1 base and V 5 bases, and 9 bases lay outside the gene matches. This CDR3 spans 18 amino acids. The V gene's germline CDR1 is SGHAT and CDR2 FQNNGV. This chain's CDR3 is CASSLRILAGGSYNEQFF. The CDR3 region has the DNA TGTGCCAGCAGCCTCCGAATTCTAGCGGGAGGGTCCTACAATGAGCAGTTCTTC.

This clonotype was counted only a few times. V is TRBV7-9 and J is TRBJ2-5; 7 bases map to TRBD2. This CDR3 contains 14 residues. With V trimmed by 1 base and J by 4 bases, 3 bases remained unmatched. Germline assignment: CDR1 SEHNR and CDR2 FQNEAQ (reference sequence). The CDR3 DNA reads as TGTGCCAGCAGCTTAGGGTCGGGGGGAGAGACCCAGTACTTC. Its protein product is CASSLGSGGETQYF.

Comment on this clonotype: This may be a read error, as it is one base from a much larger clone. This chain links TRBV6-1 with TRBJ1-5; D remains ambiguous. The CDR3 is made up of 14 amino acids. CDR1 is MNHNS and CDR2 is SASEGT in the germline V gene. CDR3: CVSSVSRGNQPQHF. The CDR3 bases are TGTGTCAGCAGCGTAAGCCGGGGCAATCAGCCCCAGCATTTT.

The chain carries TRBV5-6 and TRBJ2-1, with 7 bases fitting TRBD1. The CDR3 sequence is 16 residues long. Per the germline V gene, CDR1 is SGHDT and CDR2 is YYEEEE. V was clipped by 6 bases and J by 6 bases; unmatched bases: 15. The CDR3 bases are TGTGCCAGCAACTCAATCTCACGGGACAGTGGCAATGAGCAGTTCTTC. It encodes CASNSISRDSGNEQFF.

This clonotype has at least ten counts. The chain couples TRBV4-1 to TRBJ1-2; unclear D gene. From germline, CDR1 is MGHRA and CDR2 YSYEKL. This CDR3 spans 15 amino acids. V gave up 0 bases and J gave up 7 bases, with 15 bases separating them. The CDR3 region is CASSQDRGLTGGYTF. DNA for the CDR3: TGCGCCAGCAGCCAAGATCGGGGATTGACGGGTGGCTACACCTTC.

On this clonotype itself: One junction end disagrees with the germline gene, perhaps due to a read error. The rearrangement links TRBV29-1 to TRBJ1-1; D remains ambiguous. The CDR3 runs to 11 residues. Germline assignment: CDR1 SQVTM and CDR2 ANQGSEA. CDR3 region: CSIGPRREAFF. Written as DNA, the CDR3 is TGTAGCATTGGCCCCCGGCGGGAAGCTTTCTTT.

J is TRBJ2-1 and V is TRBV14, with TRBD1 matching 11 bases. Germline V lookup: CDR1 SGHDN, CDR2 FVKESK. This CDR3 spans 14 amino acids. V gave up 4 bases and J gave up 10 bases; unmatched junction bases: 6. The CDR3 loop reads CASSLRTGGGEQFF. The CDR3, as DNA: TGTGCCAGCAGCCTCAGGACAGGGGGCGGCGAGCAGTTCTTC. Looking up the rest from reference TRBV14 and TRBJ2-1 gives the full variable domain: EAGVTQFPSHSVIEKGQTVTLRCDPISGHDNLYWYRRVMGKEIKFLLHFVKESKQDESGMPNNRFLAERTGGTYSTLKVQPAELEDSGVYFCASSLRTGGGEQFFGPGTRLTVL.

This clonotype was observed a few times. A clone one base away is much larger, so this may be a read error. The chain carries TRBV10-3 and TRBJ2-7; TRBD2 matches at 8 bases. Germline CDR1 and CDR2: ENHRY and SYGVKD. The CDR3 extends over 12 amino acids. This CDR3 reads CTINSGGTEQYF. CDR3 coding DNA: TGTACCATCAACTCGGGAGGGACCGAGCAGTACTTC.

The rearrangement joins TRBV5-4 to TRBJ2-2; 10 nucleotides agree with TRBD1. Germline V gene data show CDR1 as SGHNT and CDR2 as YYREEE (reference sequence). The CDR3 runs to 15 residues. V was clipped by 6 bases and J by 8 bases; unmatched bases: 10. The CDR3 loop reads CASNMGQGSKGELFF. In DNA form, the CDR3 reads TGTGCCAGCAACATGGGACAGGGGAGCAAGGGGGAGCTGTTTTTT.

The chain links TRBV6-2 or TRBV6-3 to TRBJ1-5; D is unclear. The CDR3 is 14 amino acids. Per germline, CDR1 MNHEY and CDR2 SVGEGT. Trimming took 8 bases from V and 0 from J, leaving 11 bases between them. The chain's CDR3 is CASGPGVSNQPQHF. Written as DNA, the CDR3 is TGTGCCAGCGGCCCCGGGGTTAGCAATCAGCCCCAGCATTTT.

This clonotype was picked up a small number of times. J is TRBJ2-4 and V is TRBV5-4; maybe TRBD1 (5 bases). CDR1 and CDR2 (germline): SGHNT, YYREEE (reference sequence). The CDR3 spans 14 residues. Trimming cost V 0 bases and J 9 bases, with 13 bases left between them. CDR3 DNA sequence: TGTGCCAGCAGCTTGGCCGAAGGGGAAGGCATTCAGTACTTC. Amino acids: CASSLAEGEGIQYF.

This clonotype occurred a few times. J is TRBJ2-7 and V is TRBV6-2 or TRBV6-3; D might be TRBD2 (6 bases). Between the trimmed V and J ends, which lost 1 base and 0 bases, there was a span of 19 bases. Germline CDR1 is MNHEY and CDR2 is SVGEGT. This CDR3 has 18 residues. The CDR3 sequence is CASSYLIEAGLNSYEQYF. CDR3 nucleotides: TGTGCCAGCAGTTACTTGATTGAGGCGGGACTGAACTCCTACGAGCAGTACTTC.

Comment on this clonotype: It may be a read error: a sequence one base away is much more abundant. CDR3 sequence (DNA): TGTGCCAGCAGTCCCGGGGATTTCAACATAGATACGCAGTATTTT. Translation gives CASSPGDFNIDTQYF. V is TRBV12-3 or TRBV12-4 and J is TRBJ2-3; perhaps TRBD2 as D (5 bases). Trimming removed 5 bases at V and 5 bases at J, with 17 bases between. This CDR3 has 15 residues.

Of note for this clonotype: The junction differs from germline at one of its ends, possibly a read error. This chain uses TRBV4-3 with TRBJ2-1, with 11 bases aligning to TRBD2. This CDR3 contains 22 residues. From germline, CDR1 is LGHNA and CDR2 YSLEER. In nucleotides, the CDR3 is TGCGCCAGAAGTCATCTCGTGGGGGGGGGACTAGCGGTGTCCCAGAGCTACAATGAGCAGCTCTTC. Amino acids: CARSHLVGGGLAVSQSYNEQLF.

The V and J genes are TRBV12-3 or TRBV12-4 and TRBJ1-1; a weak D match, TRBD1 (5 bases). V lost 7 bases and J lost 3, with 12 bases in between. There are 13 residues in the CDR3. CDR3 sequence reads: CASTWGGDTEAFF. The CDR3 DNA sequence: TGTGCCAGCACCTGGGGGGGGGACACTGAAGCTTTCTTT.

The genes are TRBV5-1 and TRBJ2-1; D perhaps matches TRBD2 (7 bases). The CDR3 totals 16 residues. Germline CDR1 and CDR2: SGHRS and YFSETQ. The V end was cut by 6 bases, the J end by 4 bases, with 20 bases between. The CDR3 is CASKKGGARGYNEQFF. CDR3 in DNA: TGCGCCAGCAAAAAGGGGGGGGCTAGGGGGTACAATGAGCAGTTCTTC.

About this clonotype itself: Germline is not matched at one junction end, which may reflect a read error. The chain recombines TRBV6-5 with TRBJ2-2, with D possibly matching TRBD2 (6 bases). The length of the CDR3 is 17 residues. From germline, CDR1 is MNHEY and CDR2 SVGAGI. CDR3 bases: TGTGCCAACAGTTATTTCGGGGCTAGCGCAAACACCGGGGTGCTGTTTTTT. Translation gives CANSYFGASANTGVLFF.

Of note for this clonotype: The missing conserved phenylalanine or tryptophan at the end of this CDR3 makes a read error likely. The chain uses TRBV25-1 and TRBJ2-2, with D tentatively TRBD1 (5 bases). Germline V gene sequence: CDR1 MGHDK, CDR2 SYGVNS. The CDR3 covers 13 residues. The V gene lost 8 bases and the J gene lost 1 base, with 8 bases spanning the gap. The CDR3 coding sequence is TGTGCCAGCGGACAAAGGAACACCGGGGAGCTGTTTTAT. Its translation is CASGQRNTGELFY.

Regarding this clonotype: Mismatch with germline at one junction end may stem from a read error. The genes are TRBV2 and TRBJ1-1; a possible D gene is TRBD1 (5 bases). Per the germline V gene, CDR1 is SNHLY and CDR2 is FYNNEI. The CDR3 spans 14 residues. In DNA form, the CDR3 reads TGTGCCAGCCGACTGCGGGGGGGACGCGGTGAAGCTGTCTTC. As protein: CASRLRGGRGEAVF.

V gene TRBV29-1 combines with J gene TRBJ2-1; a weak D match, TRBD1 (6 bases). V shed 7 bases and J shed 16 bases, with 23 bases lying between them. CDR3 length: 12 residues. Germline CDR1 and CDR2: SQVTM and ANQGSEA. In DNA, the CDR3 is TGCAGCGGACTGACAGGCCTGGAAGAGTACTTCTTC. This gives the protein CSGLTGLEEYFF.

As for this clonotype: Compared with germline, one end of the junction differs, possibly owing to a read error. The gene calls are TRBV5-1 and TRBJ2-2; 9 bases align to TRBD2. The CDR3 is 16 residues long. Per the germline V gene, CDR1 is SGHRS and CDR2 is YFSETQ. DNA for the CDR3: TGCGCCAGCAGCCCTCTACTAGCGGGTTCTACCGAGGAGCTGTTTTTT. Translating gives CASSPLLAGSTEELFF.

This clonotype came up many times. CDR3 bases: TGTGCCAGCAGCCTAGCCGTGGGGAAGAGCTCCTACAATGAGCAGTTCTTC. Amino acids: CASSLAVGKSSYNEQFF. The chain recombines TRBV4-2 with TRBJ2-1; D unclear. The CDR3 totals 17 residues. V gave up 4 bases and J gave up 0 bases, with 16 bases separating them. Germline loops: CDR1 LGHNA, CDR2 YNFKEQ.

The V gene is TRBV5-1, the J gene TRBJ1-6, with a possible D match to TRBD1 (6 bases). V was pared by 7 bases and J by 5 bases, with 10 bases between. CDR3 length: 13 amino acids. The V gene's germline CDR1 is SGHRS and CDR2 YFSETQ. The CDR3 coding sequence is TGCGCCAGCGCGGCAGGGGATAATTCACCCCTCCACTTT. Translating gives CASAAGDNSPLHF.

This clonotype has just a few counts. V gene TRBV28 combines with J gene TRBJ1-4; 7 nucleotides line up with TRBD1. CDR3 length equals 15 residues. The V segment lost 4 bases and the J segment 5 bases; nucleotides outside the gene matches: 7. Germline lookup yields CDR1 MDHEN and CDR2 SYDVKM. As DNA, the CDR3 is TGTGCCAGCAGTTCCTCAGGGGGGCGGAATGAAAAACTGTTTTTT. As protein: CASSSSGGRNEKLFF.